Listed here is a single T cell receptor (beta chain). Its antigen remains unidentified. This specimen comes from a study of follicular helper T cells after annual influenza vaccination. Trimming shortened V by 2 bases and J by 6 bases, and 3 bases separated the two germline ends. This CDR3 has 12 residues. Germline CDR1 and CDR2: SGHDT and YYEEEE. Profiling relied on immunoSEQ multiplex PCR, and the TCRdb table lists in-frame clones only, not all of them. The data hold about 12,000 clones, with roughly three quarters observed a single time. Whole-study results and caveats: Plasmablast frequency change correlated with clonality change in ICOS+CD38+ cTfh.

The sample's time point: 2015-2016 season, pre-vaccination. No donor had influenza vaccine in the prior 6 months; all lived in the community. Donors with HIV/AIDS, active malignancy, immunomodulators or active illness were excluded. Non-naive CD4+CXCR5+PD-1+ cTfh were sorted into ICOS+CD38+ and ICOS-CD38- fractions. The chain is built from TRBV5-6 and TRBJ1-6; no definite D call. The receptor was isolated from an adult who received the influenza vaccine. The sample here was CXCR5+ CD38- circulating T follicular helper cells from blood, taken on the day of influenza vaccination. As to subset: circulating Tfh, non-naive CD4+CXCR5+PD-1+ (ICOS+CD38+ or ICOS-CD38-). The CDR3 region is CASSLRNSPLHF. DNA for the CDR3: TGTGCCAGCAGCTTACGTAATTCACCCCTCCACTTT.